This T cell receptor (beta chain) came from a study of blood T cell repertoires in COVID-19. Here immunoSEQ multiplex PCR was the method, and the copy in TCRdb shows in-frame clones only, minus some. The sample lists under 300,000 clones, 70% to 85% seen once, with roughly 1.4% in the top ten. The sequence was obtained from a woman aged 40 to 50 who had recovered from COVID-19. Input material: peripheral blood.

The CDR3, as DNA: TGTGCCAGCAGCTTATCCAGGTACATGAACACTGAAGCTTTCTTT. This encodes CASSLSRYMNTEAFF. This chain links TRBV13 with TRBJ1-1; D is unclear. This CDR3 has 15 residues. From germline, CDR1 is PRHDT and CDR2 FYEKMQ (reference sequence). Trimming removed 2 bases at V and 0 bases at J, with 10 bases between. Drawing the rest from reference TRBV13 and TRBJ1-1, the complete variable domain is AAGVIQSPRHLIKEKRETATLKCYPIPRHDTVYWYQQGPGQDPQFLISFYEKMQSDKGSIPDRFSAQQFSDYHSELNMSSLELGDSALYFCASSLSRYMNTEAFFGQGTRLTVV.